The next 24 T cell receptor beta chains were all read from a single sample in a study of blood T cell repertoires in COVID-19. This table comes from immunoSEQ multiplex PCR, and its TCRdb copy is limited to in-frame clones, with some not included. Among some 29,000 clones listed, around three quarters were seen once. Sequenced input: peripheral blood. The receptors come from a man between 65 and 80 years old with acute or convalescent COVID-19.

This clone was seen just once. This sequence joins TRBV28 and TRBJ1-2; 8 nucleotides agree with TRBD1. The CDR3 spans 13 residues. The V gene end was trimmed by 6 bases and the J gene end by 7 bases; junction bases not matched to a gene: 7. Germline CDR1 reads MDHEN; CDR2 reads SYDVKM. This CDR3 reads CASRFGTGFGYTF. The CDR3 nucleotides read TGTGCCAGCAGGTTCGGGACAGGTTTTGGCTACACCTTC.

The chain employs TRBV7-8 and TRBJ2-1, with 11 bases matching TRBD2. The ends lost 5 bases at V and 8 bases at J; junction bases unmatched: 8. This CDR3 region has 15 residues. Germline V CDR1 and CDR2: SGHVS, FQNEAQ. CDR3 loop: CASSMASGRFDEQFF. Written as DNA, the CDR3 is TGTGCCAGCAGCATGGCTAGCGGGAGGTTCGATGAGCAGTTCTTC.

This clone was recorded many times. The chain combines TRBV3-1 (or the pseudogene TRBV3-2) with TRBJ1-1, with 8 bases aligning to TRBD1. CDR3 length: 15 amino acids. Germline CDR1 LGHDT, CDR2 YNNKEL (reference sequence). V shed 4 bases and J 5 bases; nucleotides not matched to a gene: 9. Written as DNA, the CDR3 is TGTGCCAGCAGCCGCCGACAGGGGAGTAGTACTGAAGCTTTCTTT. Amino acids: CASSRRQGSSTEAFF.

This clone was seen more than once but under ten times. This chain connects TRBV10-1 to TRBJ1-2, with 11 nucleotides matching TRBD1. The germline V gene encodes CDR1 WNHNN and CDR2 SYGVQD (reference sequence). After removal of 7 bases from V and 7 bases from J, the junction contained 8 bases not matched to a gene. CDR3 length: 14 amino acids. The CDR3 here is CASIPGQGACGYTF. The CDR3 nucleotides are TGCGCCAGCATCCCAGGACAGGGGGCTTGTGGCTACACCTTC.

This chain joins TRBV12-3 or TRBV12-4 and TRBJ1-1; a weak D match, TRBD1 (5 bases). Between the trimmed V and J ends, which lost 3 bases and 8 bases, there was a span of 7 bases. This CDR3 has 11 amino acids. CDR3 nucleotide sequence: TGTGCCAGCAGTTTTAGGACAGAAGCTTTCTTT. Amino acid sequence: CASSFRTEAFF.

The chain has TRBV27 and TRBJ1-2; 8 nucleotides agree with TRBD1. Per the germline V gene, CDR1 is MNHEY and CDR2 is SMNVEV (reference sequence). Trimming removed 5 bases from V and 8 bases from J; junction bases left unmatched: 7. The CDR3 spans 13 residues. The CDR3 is CASSTGGRQGYTF. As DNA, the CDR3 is TGTGCCAGCAGTACAGGGGGTCGGCAAGGCTACACCTTC.

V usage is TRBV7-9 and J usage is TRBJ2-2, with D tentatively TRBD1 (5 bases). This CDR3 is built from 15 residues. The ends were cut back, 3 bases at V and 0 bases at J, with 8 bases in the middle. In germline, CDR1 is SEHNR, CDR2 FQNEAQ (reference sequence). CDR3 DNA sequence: TGTGCCAGCAGCTTTTGGGGCGCGAACACCGGGGAGCTGTTTTTT. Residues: CASSFWGANTGELFF.

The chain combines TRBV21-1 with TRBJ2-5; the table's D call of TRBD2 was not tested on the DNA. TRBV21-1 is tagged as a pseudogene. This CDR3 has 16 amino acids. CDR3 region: CASSTTLAGVRETQYF. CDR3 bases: TGTGCCAGCAGCACCACCCTAGCGGGAGTCCGGGAGACCCAGTACTTC.

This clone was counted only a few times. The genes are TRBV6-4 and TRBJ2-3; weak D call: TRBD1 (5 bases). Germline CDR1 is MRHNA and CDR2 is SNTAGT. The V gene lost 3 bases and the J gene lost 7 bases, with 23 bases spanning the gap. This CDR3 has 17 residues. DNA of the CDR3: TGTGCCAGCAGTGAGGTACCCTCTATGGCAGGGTCATATACGCAGTATTTT. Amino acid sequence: CASSEVPSMAGSYTQYF.

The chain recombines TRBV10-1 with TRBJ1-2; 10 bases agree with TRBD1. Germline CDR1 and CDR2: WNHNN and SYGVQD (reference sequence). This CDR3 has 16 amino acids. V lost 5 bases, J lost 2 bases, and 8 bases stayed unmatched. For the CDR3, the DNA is TGCGCCAGCAGTTGGGACAGGGGTGGGGCGAACTATGGCTACACCTTC. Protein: CASSWDRGGANYGYTF.

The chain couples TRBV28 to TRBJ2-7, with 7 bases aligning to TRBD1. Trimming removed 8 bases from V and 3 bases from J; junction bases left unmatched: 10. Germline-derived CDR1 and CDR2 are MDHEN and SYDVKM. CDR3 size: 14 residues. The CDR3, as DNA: TGTGCCAGCGGACCCCGGAACAGGGGCTACGAGCAGTACTTC. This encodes CASGPRNRGYEQYF.

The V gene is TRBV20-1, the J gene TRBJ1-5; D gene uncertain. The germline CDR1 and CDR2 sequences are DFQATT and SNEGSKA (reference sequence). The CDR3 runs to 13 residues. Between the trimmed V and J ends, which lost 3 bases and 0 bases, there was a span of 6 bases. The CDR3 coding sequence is TGCAGTGCTAGTCCTAATAGCAATCAGCCCCAGCATTTT. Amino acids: CSASPNSNQPQHF.

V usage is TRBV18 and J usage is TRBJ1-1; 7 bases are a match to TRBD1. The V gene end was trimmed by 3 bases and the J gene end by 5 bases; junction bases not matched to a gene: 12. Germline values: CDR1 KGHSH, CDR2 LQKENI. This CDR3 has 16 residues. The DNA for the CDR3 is TGTGCCAGCTCACCGGAGGGCTTGAGGGGGCGGACTGAAGCTTTCTTT. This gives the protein CASSPEGLRGRTEAFF.

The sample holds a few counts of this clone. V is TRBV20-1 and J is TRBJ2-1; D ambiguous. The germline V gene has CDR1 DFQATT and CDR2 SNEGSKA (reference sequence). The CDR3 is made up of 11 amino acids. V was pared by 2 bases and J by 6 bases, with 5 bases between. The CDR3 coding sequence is TGCAGTGCTAGAACCAGCAATGAGCAGTTCTTC. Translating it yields CSARTSNEQFF.

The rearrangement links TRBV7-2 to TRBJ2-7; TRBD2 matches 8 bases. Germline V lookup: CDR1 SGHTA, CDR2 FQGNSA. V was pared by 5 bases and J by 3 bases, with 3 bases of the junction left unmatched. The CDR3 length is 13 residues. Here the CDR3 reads CASSLSGSYEQYF. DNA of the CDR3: TGTGCCAGCAGCCTGAGCGGGAGCTACGAGCAGTACTTC. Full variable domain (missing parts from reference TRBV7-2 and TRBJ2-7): GAGVSQSPSNKVTEKGKDVELRCDPISGHTALYWYRQSLGQGLEFLIYFQGNSAPDKSGLPSDRFSAERTGGSVSTLTIQRTQQEDSAVYLCASSLSGSYEQYFGPGTRLTVT.

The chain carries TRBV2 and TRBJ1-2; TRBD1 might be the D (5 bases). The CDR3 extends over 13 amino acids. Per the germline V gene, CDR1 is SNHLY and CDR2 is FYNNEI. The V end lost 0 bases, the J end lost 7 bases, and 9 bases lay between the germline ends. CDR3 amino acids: CASSEAVGAGYTF. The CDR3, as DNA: TGTGCCAGCAGTGAAGCTGTAGGGGCTGGCTACACCTTC.

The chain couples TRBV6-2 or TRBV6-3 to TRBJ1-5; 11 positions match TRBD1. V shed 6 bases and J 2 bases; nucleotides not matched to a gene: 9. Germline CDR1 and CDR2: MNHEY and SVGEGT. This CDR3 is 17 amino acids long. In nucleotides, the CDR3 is TGTGCCAGCAGCCGGCGGACAGGGGGCTCGGGCAATCAGCCCCAGCATTTT. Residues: CASSRRTGGSGNQPQHF.

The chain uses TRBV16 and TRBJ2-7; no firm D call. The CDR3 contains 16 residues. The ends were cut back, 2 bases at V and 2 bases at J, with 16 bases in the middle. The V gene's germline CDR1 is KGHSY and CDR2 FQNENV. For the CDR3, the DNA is TGTGCCAGCAGCCAACCGACCTACAGACAAGCCTACGAGCAGTACTTC. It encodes CASSQPTYRQAYEQYF.

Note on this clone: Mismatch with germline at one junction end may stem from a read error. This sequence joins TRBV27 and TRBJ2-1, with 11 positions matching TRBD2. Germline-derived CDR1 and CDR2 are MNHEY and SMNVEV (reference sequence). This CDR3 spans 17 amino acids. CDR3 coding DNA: TGTGCCAGCAGTTCGTACAGGACTAGCGGGTCCTTCAATGAGCAGTTCTTC. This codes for CASSSYRTSGSFNEQFF.

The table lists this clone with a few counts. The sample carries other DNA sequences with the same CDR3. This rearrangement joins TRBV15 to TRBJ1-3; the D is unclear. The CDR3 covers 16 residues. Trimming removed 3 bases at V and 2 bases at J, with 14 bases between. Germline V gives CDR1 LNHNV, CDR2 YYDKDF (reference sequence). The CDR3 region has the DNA TGTGCCACCAGCAGTGAGTTGGGAGGAGCTGGAAACACCATATATTTT. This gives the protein CATSSELGGAGNTIYF.

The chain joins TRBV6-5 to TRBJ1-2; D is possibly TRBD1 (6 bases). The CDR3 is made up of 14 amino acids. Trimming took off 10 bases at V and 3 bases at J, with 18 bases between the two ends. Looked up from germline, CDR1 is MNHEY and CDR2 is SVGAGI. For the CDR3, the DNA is TGTGCCATAACCCACTACAGGGTTGACTATGGCTACACCTTC. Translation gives CAITHYRVDYGYTF.

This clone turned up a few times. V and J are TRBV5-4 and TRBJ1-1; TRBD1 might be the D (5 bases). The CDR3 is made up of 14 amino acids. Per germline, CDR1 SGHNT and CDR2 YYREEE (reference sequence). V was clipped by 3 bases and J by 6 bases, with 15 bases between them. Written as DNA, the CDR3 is TGTGCCAGCAGCTCCCATGGGGCAGCCCCTGAAGCTTTCTTT. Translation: CASSSHGAAPEAFF.

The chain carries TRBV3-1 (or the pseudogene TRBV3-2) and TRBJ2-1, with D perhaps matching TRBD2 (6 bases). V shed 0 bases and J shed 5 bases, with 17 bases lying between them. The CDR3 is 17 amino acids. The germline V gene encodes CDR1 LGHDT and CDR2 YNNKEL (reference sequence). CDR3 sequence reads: CASSQDKAGGANNEQFF. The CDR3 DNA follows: TGTGCCAGCAGCCAAGATAAGGCTGGAGGGGCTAACAATGAGCAGTTCTTC.

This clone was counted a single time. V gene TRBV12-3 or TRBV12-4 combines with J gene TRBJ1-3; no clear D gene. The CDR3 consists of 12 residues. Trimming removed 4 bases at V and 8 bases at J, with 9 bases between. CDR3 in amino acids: CASSWASDTIYF. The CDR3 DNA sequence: TGTGCCAGCAGTTGGGCGAGTGACACCATATATTTT.